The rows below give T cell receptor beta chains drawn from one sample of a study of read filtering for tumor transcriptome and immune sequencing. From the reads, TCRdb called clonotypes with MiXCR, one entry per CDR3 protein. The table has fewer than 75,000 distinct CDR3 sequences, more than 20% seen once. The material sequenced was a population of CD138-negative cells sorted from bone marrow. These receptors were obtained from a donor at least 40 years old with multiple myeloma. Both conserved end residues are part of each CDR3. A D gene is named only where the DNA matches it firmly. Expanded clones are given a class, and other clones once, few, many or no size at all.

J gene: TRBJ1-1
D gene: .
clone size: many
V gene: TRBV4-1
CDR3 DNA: TGCGCCAGCAGCCAAGAGGCGAGAAGCAACACTGAAGCTTTCTTT
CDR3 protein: CASSQEARSNTEAFF

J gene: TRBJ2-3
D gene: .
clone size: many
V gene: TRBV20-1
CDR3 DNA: TGCAGTGCCGGGGAAGCCCTGAATACGCAGTATTTT
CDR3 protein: CSAGEALNTQYF

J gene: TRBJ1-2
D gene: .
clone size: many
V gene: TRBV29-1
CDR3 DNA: TGCAGCGTTCCTTCCCGGGACACCTACAACTATGGCTACACCTTC
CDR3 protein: CSVPSRDTYNYGYTF

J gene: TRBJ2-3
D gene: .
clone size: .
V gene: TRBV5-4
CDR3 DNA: TGTGCCAGCACGACTCGAGGCTTGGGTGGCACAGATACGCAGTATTTT
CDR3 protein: CASTTRGLGGTDTQYF

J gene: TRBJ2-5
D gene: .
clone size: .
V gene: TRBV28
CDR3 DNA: TGTGCCAGCAGTTTCGGGGGAAAGGTCGTTACACAAGAGACCCAGTACTTC
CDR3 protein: CASSFGGKVVTQETQYF

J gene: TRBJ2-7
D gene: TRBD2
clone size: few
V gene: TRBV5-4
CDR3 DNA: TGTGCCAGCAGCTACGGGACTAGCGGGAGATACGAGCAGTACTTC
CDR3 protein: CASSYGTSGRYEQYF

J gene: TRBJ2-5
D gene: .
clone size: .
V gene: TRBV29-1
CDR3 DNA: TGCAGCGTTGAAAGGGGAGGGGGCATGGGGACCCAGTACTTC
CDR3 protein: CSVERGGGMGTQYF

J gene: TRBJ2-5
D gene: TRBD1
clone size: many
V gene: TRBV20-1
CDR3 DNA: TGCAGTGCCAGCCAGGGGGTCGGAGAGACCCAGTACTTC
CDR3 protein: CSASQGVGETQYF

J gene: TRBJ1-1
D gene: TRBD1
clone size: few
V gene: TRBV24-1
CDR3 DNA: TGTGCCACCAGTGACTCGCGGACAGGATCGTCTGAAGCTTTCTTT
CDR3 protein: CATSDSRTGSSEAFF

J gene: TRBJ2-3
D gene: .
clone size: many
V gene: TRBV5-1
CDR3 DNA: TGCGCCAGCAGCTTGGTGGGAGGCGGCACAGATACGCAGTATTTT
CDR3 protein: CASSLVGGGTDTQYF

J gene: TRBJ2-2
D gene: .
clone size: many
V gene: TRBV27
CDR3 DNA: TGTGCCAGCAGTTTATTTCCGCTAGCGTACACCGGGGAGCTGTTTTTT
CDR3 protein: CASSLFPLAYTGELFF

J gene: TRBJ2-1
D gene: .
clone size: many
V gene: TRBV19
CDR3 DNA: TGTGCCAGTAGTACCGGACGACGCTCCTACAATGAGCAGTTCTTC
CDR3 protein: CASSTGRRSYNEQFF

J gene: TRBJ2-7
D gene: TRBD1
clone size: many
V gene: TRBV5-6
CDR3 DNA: TGTGCCAGCAGCCTTGGACAGGGGAACGAGCAGTACTTC
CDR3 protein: CASSLGQGNEQYF

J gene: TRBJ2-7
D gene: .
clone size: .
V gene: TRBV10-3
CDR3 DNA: TGTGCCATCAGTGAATCTTCCTCTCACGAGCAGTACTTC
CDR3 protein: CAISESSSHEQYF

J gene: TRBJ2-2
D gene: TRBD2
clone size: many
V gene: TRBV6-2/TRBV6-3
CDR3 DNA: TGTGCCAGCAGTCCGGGACTAGTCGACACCGGGGAGCTGTTTTTT
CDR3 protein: CASSPGLVDTGELFF

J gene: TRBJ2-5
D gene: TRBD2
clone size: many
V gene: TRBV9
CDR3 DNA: TGTGCCAGCAGCGTAACTAGCGGGAGATATGAGACCCAGTACTTC
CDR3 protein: CASSVTSGRYETQYF

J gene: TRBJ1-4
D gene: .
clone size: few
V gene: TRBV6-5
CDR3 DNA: TGTGCCAGCAGTAGGGAGGGGATGGCTAATGAAAAACTGTTTTTT
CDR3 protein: CASSREGMANEKLFF

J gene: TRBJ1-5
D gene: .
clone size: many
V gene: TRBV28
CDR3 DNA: TGTGCCAGCAGCCGGGGGACGGCCTATCAGCCCCAGCATTTT
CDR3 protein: CASSRGTAYQPQHF

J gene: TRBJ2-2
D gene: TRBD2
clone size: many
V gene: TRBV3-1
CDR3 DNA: TGTGCCAGCAGCCCAAGCGGACTAGCGACGAACACCGGGGAGCTGTTTTTT
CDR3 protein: CASSPSGLATNTGELFF

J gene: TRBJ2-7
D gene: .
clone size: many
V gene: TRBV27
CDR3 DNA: TGTGCCAGCAGTTTAGAGCCCAGCTTCTACGAGCAGTACTTC
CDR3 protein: CASSLEPSFYEQYF

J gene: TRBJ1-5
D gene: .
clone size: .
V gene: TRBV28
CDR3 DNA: TGTGCCAGCAGTTTAGGACGGAGCAATCAGCCCCAGCATTTT
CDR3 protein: CASSLGRSNQPQHF

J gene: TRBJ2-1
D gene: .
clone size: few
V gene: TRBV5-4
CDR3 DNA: TGTGCCAGCAGCTTGGAGTTCGACAATGAGCAGTTCTTC
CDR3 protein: CASSLEFDNEQFF

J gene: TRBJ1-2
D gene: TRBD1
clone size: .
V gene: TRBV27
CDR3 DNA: TGTGCCGGCAGGGGGGGTTGGGGCTACACCTTC
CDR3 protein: CAGRGGWGYTF

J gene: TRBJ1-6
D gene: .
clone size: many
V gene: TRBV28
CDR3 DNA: TGTGCCAGCAGTTTATCTCGGGCCAGCTCCTATAATTCACCCCTCCACTTT
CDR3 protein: CASSLSRASSYNSPLHF

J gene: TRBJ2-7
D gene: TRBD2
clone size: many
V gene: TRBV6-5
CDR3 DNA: TGTGCCAGCGGCTTGGGGACTAGAGCCTACGAGCAGTACTTC
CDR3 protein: CASGLGTRAYEQYF

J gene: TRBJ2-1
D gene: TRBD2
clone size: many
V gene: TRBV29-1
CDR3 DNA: TGCAGCGTTGTGCGGGAGGTTGAGCAGTTCTTC
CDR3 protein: CSVVREVEQFF

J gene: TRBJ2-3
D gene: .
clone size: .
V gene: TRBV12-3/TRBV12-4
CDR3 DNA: TGTGCCAGCAGAATGACTAGGGGGAGGGGAGATACGCAGTATTTT
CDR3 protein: CASRMTRGRGDTQYF

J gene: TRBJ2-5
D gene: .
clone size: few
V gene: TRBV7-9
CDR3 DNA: TGTGCCAGCAGCCAAGAACAAGAGACCCAGTACTTC
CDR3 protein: CASSQEQETQYF

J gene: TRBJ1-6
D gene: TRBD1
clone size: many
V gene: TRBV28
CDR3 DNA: TGTGCCAGCAGGGAGGGACAGGCACCTTTAACCCTCCACTTT
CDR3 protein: CASREGQAPLTLHF

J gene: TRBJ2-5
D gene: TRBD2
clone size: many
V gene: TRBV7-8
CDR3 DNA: TGTGCCAGCAGCCGGGGACTAGCGGGGGGTTTCCAAGAGACCCAGTACTTC
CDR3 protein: CASSRGLAGGFQETQYF

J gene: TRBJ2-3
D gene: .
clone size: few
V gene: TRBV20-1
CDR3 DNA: TGCAGTGCTAGAGACCGACTCACAGATACGCAGTATTTT
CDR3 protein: CSARDRLTDTQYF

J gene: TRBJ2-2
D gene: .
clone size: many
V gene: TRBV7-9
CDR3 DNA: TGTGCCAGCAGCTTATCCCTCGCGATGAGGGAGGTGGTGAACACCGGGGAGCTGTTTTTT
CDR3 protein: CASSLSLAMREVVNTGELFF

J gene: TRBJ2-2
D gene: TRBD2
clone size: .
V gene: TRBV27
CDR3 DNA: TGTGCCAGCAGTACCCTGGGACTAGCGGGGGGGCTTGTCACCGGGGAGCTGTTTTTT
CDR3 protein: CASSTLGLAGGLVTGELFF

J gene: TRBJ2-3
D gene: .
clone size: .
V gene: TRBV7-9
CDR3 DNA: TGTGCCAGCCTGAGTGTTGGAGGGGGCCTCACAGATACGCAGTATTTT
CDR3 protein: CASLSVGGGLTDTQYF

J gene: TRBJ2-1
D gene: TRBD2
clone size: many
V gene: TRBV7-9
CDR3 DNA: TGTGCCAGCAGCTTAGGACTAGCGGGGGTCAATGAGCAGTTCTTC
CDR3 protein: CASSLGLAGVNEQFF

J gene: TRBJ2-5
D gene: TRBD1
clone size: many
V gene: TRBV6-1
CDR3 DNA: TGTGCAGCAGGGAGACAGGGGGCGAAAGAGACCCAGTACTTC
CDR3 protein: CAAGRQGAKETQYF

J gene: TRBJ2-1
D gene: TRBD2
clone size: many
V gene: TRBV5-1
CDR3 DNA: TGCGCCAGCAGCTGGACTAGGAAGAATGAGCAGTTCTTC
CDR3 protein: CASSWTRKNEQFF

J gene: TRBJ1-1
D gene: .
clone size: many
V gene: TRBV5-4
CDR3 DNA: TGTGCCAGCAGCATGAACACTGAAGCTTTCTTT
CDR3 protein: CASSMNTEAFF

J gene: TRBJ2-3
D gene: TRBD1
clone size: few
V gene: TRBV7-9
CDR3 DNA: TGTGCCAGCAGCCCGGGACAGTCCACAGATACGCAGTATTTT
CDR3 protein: CASSPGQSTDTQYF

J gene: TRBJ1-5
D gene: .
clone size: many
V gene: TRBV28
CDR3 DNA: TGTGCCAGCAGTTTTGCGGATTTTATCGTTCAGCCCCAGCATTTT
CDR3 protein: CASSFADFIVQPQHF

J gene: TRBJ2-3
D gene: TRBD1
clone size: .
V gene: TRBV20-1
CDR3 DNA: TGCAGTGCTAGGATCAGGGGGACAGATACGCAGTATTTT
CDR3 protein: CSARIRGTDTQYF

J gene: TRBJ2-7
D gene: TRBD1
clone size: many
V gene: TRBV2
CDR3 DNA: TGTGCCAGCAGTGAAGTAGGGACAGGGGACGTACAAAAAGGGAGCTCCTACGAGCAGTACTTC
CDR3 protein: CASSEVGTGDVQKGSSYEQYF

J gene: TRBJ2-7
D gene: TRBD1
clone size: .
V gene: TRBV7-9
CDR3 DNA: TGTGCCAGCAGTACTACGATAATCCGGGACAGGAGCCACGAGCAGTACTTC
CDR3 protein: CASSTTIIRDRSHEQYF

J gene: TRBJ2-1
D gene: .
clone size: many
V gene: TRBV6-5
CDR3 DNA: TGTGCCAGCTCGACTAGGAGGGTTTCCAATGAGCAGTTCTTC
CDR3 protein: CASSTRRVSNEQFF

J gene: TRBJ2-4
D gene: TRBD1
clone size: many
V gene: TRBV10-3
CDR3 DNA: TGTGCCATCAGTGAGGACAGGGGGCCGAGTAAAAACATTCAGTACTTC
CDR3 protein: CAISEDRGPSKNIQYF

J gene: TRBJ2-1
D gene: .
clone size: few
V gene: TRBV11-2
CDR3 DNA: TGTGCCAGCAGCTTAGACGGGAATGAGCAGTTCTTC
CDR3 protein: CASSLDGNEQFF

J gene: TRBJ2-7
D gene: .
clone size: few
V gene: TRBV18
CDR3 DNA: TGTGCCAGCTCACCACAGTCAGTAAACGCCGAGCAGTACTTC
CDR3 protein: CASSPQSVNAEQYF

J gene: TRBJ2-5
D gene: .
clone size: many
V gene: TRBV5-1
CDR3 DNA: TGCGCCAGCAGCAGCCGGCCGGGTGGCCAAGAGACCCAGTACTTC
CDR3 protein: CASSSRPGGQETQYF

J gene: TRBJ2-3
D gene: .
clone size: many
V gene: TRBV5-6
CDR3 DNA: TGTGCCAGCAGCTTGGGGCGGAACACAGATACGCAGTATTTT
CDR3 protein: CASSLGRNTDTQYF

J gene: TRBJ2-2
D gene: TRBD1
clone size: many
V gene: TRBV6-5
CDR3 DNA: TGTGCCAGCAGCAAAGACAGGGGGCGAAAACGAGTCACCGGGGAGCTGTTTTTT
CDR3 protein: CASSKDRGRKRVTGELFF

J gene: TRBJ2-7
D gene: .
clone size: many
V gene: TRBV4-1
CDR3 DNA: TGCGCCAGCAGCTTAAGTGGGGCGGCCGAGCAGTACTTC
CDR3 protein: CASSLSGAAEQYF

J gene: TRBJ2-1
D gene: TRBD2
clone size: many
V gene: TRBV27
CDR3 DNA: TGTGCCAGCAGCCTAGCGGGAGGGGGTAGCTCCTACAATGAGCAGTTCTTC
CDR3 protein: CASSLAGGGSSYNEQFF

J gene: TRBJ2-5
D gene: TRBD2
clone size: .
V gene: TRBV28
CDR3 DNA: TGTGCCAGCAGTTGGGCGGGAGGCCCGGAGACCCAGTACTTC
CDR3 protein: CASSWAGGPETQYF

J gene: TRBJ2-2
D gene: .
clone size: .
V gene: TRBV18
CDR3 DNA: TGTGCCAGCTCACCACCGAGCACCGGGGAGCTGTTTTTT
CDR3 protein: CASSPPSTGELFF

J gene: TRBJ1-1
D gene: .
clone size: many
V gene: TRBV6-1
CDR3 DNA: TGTGCCAGCAGCGAACAGGAGCGAGGCACTGAAGCTTTCTTT
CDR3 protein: CASSEQERGTEAFF

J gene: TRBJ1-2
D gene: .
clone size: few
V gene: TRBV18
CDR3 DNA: TGTGCCAGCTCACGAGGGACCGCTTTACTCTATGGCTACACCTTC
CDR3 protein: CASSRGTALLYGYTF